This TCR beta chain was identified during a study of blood T cell repertoires in COVID-19 (TCRdb year 2020). Regarding the complete study: Collaborator samples came from the United States, Italy and Spain and covered acute and convalescent phases of COVID-19. The material from the prospective study consisted of cDNA or gDNA derived from T cells, B-cell-depleted T cells, or PBMCs. The dataset comprised deeply sampled blood TCRbeta repertoires from subjects exposed to, actively infected with, or recovered from COVID-19. The repertoires were released in a freely available public database intended as a resource for research on the immune response to SARS-CoV-2. The samples were drawn from two sources: the first 160 participants of the ongoing ImmuneRACE study, and 1,000 to 1,500 subjects contributed by 6 global collaborators. A de-identified subject ID, COVID-19 status, age in years and sex were almost always included in the sample metadata. Where available, HLA class I and class II types were taken from metadata supplied by the sample provider and were not determined by assay-based typing. Study-wide findings and limitations: Clinical and demographic metadata were provided uncurated, with the amount varying by source and participant.

TCRbeta CDR3 regions were amplified from genomic DNA using the immunoSEQ Assay, a bias-controlled multiplex PCR. In the original analysis: The number of nucleated cells in each sample was estimated from the amplification of reference gene primers within the assay. Sequence reads were collapsed and filtered to measure the absolute abundance of every unique TCRbeta CDR3 rearrangement. For each sample, productive Simpson clonality was calculated by taking the square root of Simpson's diversity index across productive rearrangements. TCRdb holds this immuneACCESS table with in-frame rearrangements only. Some clones are missing; in checked studies, unresolved V genes explain under half, and the rest has no known cause. D and trimming come from the DNA, and the V and J calls and clone size come from that table. The sample table contains approximately 450,000 clones; only one count was recorded for approximately 90% of them. The biggest ten clones account for around 4.4% of the sample.

The germline V and J ends show losses of 2 bases and 2 bases respectively, and no gene match explains 8 bases of the junction. The germline V gene encodes CDR1 SGDLS and CDR2 YYNGEE. The CDR3 measures 18 amino acids from cysteine to phenylalanine. The retained sequence is limited to the CDR3, 54 bases, with the frame set at the first base. Comments on this clone: There is no known antigen for this receptor. No base quality values were provided; no much bigger clone lies one nucleotide off.

Collaborating institutions collected whole blood in K2EDTA tubes following their own protocols. For TCRbeta analysis, collaborators shipped samples as frozen whole blood, isolated PBMCs, or DNA extracted from either of those sample types. Recombination joined TRBV9 with TRBJ2-3; 13 bases in the middle match TRBD2. The sequencing input was peripheral blood. The sequence came from a woman aged 25 to 45 with acute or convalescent COVID-19. The sequenced DNA is TGTGCCAGCAGCGTCGGGACTAGCGGGGTTTCAATCACAGATACGCAGTATTTT. It encodes CASSVGTSGVSITDTQYF.